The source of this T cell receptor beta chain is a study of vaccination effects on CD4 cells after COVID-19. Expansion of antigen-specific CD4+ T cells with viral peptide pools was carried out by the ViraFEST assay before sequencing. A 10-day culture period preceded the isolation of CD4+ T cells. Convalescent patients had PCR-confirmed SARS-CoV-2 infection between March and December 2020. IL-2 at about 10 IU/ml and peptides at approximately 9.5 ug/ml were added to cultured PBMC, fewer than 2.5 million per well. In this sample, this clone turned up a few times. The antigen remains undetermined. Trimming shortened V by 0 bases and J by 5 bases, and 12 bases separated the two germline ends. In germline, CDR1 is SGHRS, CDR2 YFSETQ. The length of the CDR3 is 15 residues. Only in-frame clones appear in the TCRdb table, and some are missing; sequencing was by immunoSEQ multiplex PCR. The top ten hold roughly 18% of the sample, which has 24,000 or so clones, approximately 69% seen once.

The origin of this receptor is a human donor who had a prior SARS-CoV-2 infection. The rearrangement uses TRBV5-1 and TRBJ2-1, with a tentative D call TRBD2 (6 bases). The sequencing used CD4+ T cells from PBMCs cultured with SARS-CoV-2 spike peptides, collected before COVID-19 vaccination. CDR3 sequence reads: CASSLERAGNNEQFF. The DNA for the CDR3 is TGCGCCAGCAGCTTGGAGCGGGCAGGGAACAATGAGCAGTTCTTC.